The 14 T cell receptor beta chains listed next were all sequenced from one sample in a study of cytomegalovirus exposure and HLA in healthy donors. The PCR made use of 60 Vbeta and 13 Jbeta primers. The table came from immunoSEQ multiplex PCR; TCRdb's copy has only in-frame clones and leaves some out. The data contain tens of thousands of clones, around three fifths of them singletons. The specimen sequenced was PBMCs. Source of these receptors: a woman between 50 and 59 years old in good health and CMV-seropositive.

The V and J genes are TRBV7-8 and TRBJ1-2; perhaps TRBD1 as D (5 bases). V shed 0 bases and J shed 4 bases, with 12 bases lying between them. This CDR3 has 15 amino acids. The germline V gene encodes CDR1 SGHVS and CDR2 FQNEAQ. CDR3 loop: CASSLAPDKSYGYTF. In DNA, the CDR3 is TGTGCCAGCAGCTTAGCGCCGGACAAATCCTATGGCTACACCTTC.

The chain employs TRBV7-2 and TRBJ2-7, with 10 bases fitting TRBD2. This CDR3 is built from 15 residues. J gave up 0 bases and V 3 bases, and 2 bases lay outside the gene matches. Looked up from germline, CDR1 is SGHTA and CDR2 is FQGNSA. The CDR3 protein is CASSFIAGGSYEQYF. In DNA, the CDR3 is TGTGCCAGCAGCTTCATAGCGGGGGGCTCCTACGAGCAGTACTTC.

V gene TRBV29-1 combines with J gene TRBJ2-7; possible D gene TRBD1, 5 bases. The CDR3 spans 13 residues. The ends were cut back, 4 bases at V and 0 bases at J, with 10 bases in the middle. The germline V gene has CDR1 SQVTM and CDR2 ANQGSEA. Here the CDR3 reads CSVVGPASYEQYF. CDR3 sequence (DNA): TGCAGCGTTGTGGGGCCAGCCTCCTACGAGCAGTACTTC.

The CDR3 DNA reads TGTGCCAGTAGCCCCACTCTAGCGGGGGGGCTCTCTAGCACAGATACGCAGTATTTT. This codes for CASSPTLAGGLSSTDTQYF. The chain combines TRBV19 with TRBJ2-3, with TRBD2 matching over 12 bases. This CDR3 has 19 amino acids. The V and J ends lost 6 bases and 0 bases, in that order; junction bases with no gene match: 13. Germline V lookup: CDR1 LNHDA, CDR2 SQIVND (reference sequence).

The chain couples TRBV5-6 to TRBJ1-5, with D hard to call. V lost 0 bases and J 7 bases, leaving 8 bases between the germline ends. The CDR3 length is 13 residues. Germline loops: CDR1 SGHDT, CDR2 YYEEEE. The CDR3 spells CASSLAPAQPQHF. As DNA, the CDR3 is TGTGCCAGCAGCTTGGCTCCAGCGCAGCCCCAGCATTTT.

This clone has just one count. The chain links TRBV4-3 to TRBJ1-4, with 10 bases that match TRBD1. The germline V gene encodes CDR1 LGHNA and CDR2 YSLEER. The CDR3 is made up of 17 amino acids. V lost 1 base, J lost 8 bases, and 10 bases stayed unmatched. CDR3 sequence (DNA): TGCGCCAGCAGCCAAGCACCCCCGGGACAGGGGTGGGAAAAACTGTTTTTT. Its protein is CASSQAPPGQGWEKLFF.

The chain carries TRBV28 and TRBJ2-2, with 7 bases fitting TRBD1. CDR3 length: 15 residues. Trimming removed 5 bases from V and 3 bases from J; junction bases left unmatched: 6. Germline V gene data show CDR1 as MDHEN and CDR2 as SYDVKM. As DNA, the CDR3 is TGTGCCAGCAGTCCCACGGGACAGTACACCGGGGAGCTGTTTTTT. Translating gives CASSPTGQYTGELFF.

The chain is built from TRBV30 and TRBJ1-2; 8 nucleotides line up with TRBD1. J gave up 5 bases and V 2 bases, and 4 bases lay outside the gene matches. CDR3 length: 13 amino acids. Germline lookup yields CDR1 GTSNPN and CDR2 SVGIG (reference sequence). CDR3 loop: CAWSPGGPYGYTF. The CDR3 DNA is TGTGCCTGGAGTCCAGGGGGCCCTTATGGCTACACCTTC.

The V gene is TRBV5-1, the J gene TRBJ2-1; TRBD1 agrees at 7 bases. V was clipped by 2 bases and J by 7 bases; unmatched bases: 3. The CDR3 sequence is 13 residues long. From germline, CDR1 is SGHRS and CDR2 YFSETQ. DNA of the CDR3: TGCGCCAGCAGCTTACAGGGGTGGAATGAGCAGTTCTTC. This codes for CASSLQGWNEQFF.

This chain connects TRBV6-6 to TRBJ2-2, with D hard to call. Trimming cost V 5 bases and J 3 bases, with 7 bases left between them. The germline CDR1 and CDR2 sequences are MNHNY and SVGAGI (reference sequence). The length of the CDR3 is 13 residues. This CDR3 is CASSTPDTGELFF. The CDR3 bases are TGTGCCAGCAGTACCCCAGACACCGGGGAGCTGTTTTTT.

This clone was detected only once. DNA of the CDR3: TGTGCCTGGAAAGCGAACGGAGCTGGAAACACCATATATTTT. It encodes CAWKANGAGNTIYF. The genes are TRBV30 and TRBJ1-3; unclear D gene. Looked up from germline, CDR1 is GTSNPN and CDR2 is SVGIG (reference sequence). V lost 4 bases, J lost 2 bases, and 12 bases lay in between. The CDR3 contains 14 residues.

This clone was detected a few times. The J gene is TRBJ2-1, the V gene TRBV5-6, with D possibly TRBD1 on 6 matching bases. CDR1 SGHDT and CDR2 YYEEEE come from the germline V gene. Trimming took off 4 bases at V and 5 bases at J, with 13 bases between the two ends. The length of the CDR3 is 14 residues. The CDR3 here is CASSLQDRDNEQFF. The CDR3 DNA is TGTGCCAGCAGCCTCCAGGACAGAGACAATGAGCAGTTCTTC.

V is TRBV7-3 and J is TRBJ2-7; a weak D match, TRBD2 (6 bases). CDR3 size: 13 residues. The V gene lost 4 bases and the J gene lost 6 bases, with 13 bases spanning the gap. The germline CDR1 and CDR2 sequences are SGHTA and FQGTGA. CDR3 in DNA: TGTGCCAGCAGCTCCGAGCCGACTAGCGAGCAGTACTTC. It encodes CASSSEPTSEQYF.

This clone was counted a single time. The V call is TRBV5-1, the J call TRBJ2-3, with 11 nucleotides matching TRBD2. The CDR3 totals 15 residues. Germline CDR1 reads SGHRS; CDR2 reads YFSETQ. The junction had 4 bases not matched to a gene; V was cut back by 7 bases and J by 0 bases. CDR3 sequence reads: CASRSSGGSTDTQYF. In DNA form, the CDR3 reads TGCGCCAGCCGTTCTAGCGGGGGGAGCACAGATACGCAGTATTTT.